The next 19 T cell receptor beta chains were all read from a single sample in a study of T-cell memory formation after mild COVID-19. TCRdb reprocessed the 5' RACE reads with MiXCR, giving one entry per CDR3 protein. The repertoire includes over 70,000 distinct CDR3 sequences, roughly 15% of them detected once, and around two fifths sits in the top ten. Sample: PBMCs or a T cell subset sorted from them (not recorded which). These receptors originate from a man younger than 35 who had mild COVID-19 (a few samples of this study predate the infection). Cell type and time point are not known.

In this sample, this clonotype turned up many times. CDR3 region: CSVVAEPGQGDYEQYF. CDR3 in DNA: TGCAGCGTTGTCGCGGAGCCGGGACAGGGGGACTACGAGCAGTACTTC. The V and J genes are TRBV29-1 and TRBJ2-7, with 11 bases aligning to TRBD1. This CDR3 is built from 16 residues. Germline CDR1 SQVTM, CDR2 ANQGSEA. After removal of 4 bases from V and 3 bases from J, the junction contained 11 bases not matched to a gene.

The rearrangement joins TRBV7-2 to TRBJ1-2, with TRBD1 as a possible D gene (5 bases). CDR1 and CDR2 from the germline V gene are SGHTA and FQGNSA. The CDR3 contains 16 residues. With 0 bases removed from V and 4 bases from J, the gap between germline ends came to 15 bases. The DNA of the CDR3 is TGTGCCAGCAGCTTAGCCGCCAGGGCCGGGGCCTATGGCTACACCTTC. Residues: CASSLAARAGAYGYTF.

This clonotype was counted a few times. The rearrangement uses TRBV9 and TRBJ2-5, with 9 bases aligning to TRBD1. Per germline, CDR1 SGDLS and CDR2 YYNGEE. The CDR3 runs 18 residues. V lost 4 bases, J lost 5 bases, and 18 bases stayed unmatched. CDR3 in amino acids: CASSFRDREPPPTETQYF. The DNA of the CDR3 is TGTGCCAGCAGCTTCCGGGACAGGGAACCACCGCCCACGGAGACCCAGTACTTC.

This chain connects TRBV12-3 or TRBV12-4 to TRBJ2-2; the D gene is possibly TRBD1 (6 bases). Trimming removed 6 bases from V and 5 bases from J, with 19 bases in between. The CDR3 totals 16 residues. CDR3 loop: CASRPITGRSTGELFF. The CDR3 nucleotides read TGTGCCAGCAGACCGATCACAGGGAGAAGTACCGGGGAGCTGTTTTTT.

This sequence joins TRBV20-1 and TRBJ2-3; the match to TRBD2 covers 15 bases. Germline values: CDR1 DFQATT, CDR2 SNEGSKA (reference sequence). Losses at the gene ends were 3 bases for V and 4 bases for J; bases not matched to a gene: 8. The CDR3 loop spans 17 amino acids. The CDR3 sequence: CSARIWTSGGAADTQYF. The CDR3 DNA follows: TGCAGTGCTAGGATATGGACTAGCGGGGGGGCCGCAGATACGCAGTATTTT.

A few counts support this clonotype. This chain connects TRBV5-1 to TRBJ2-2; 8 nucleotides match TRBD2. Unmatched junction bases numbered 12, after V lost 0 bases and J lost 2 bases. Germline V CDR1 and CDR2: SGHRS, YFSETQ. This CDR3 region has 19 residues. The CDR3 spells CASSLERSPGLGNTGELFF. The CDR3 bases are TGCGCCAGCAGCTTGGAGAGGTCGCCGGGACTAGGCAACACCGGGGAGCTGTTTTTT.

This clonotype was detected only a few times. V is TRBV7-9 and J is TRBJ2-4; D gene unclear. The CDR3 sequence is 14 residues long. The germline CDR1 and CDR2 sequences are SEHNR and FQNEAQ (reference sequence). V lost 7 bases and J lost 0, with 10 bases in between. This CDR3 reads CASTDELAKNIQYF. The CDR3 coding sequence is TGTGCCAGCACCGATGAGCTAGCCAAAAACATTCAGTACTTC. Filled out from reference TRBV7-9 and TRBJ2-4, the complete variable domain reads DTGVSQNPRHKITKRGQNVTFRCDPISEHNRLYWYRQTLGQGPEFLTYFQNEAQLEKSRLLSDRFSAERPKGSFSTLEIQRTEQGDSAMYLCASTDELAKNIQYFGAGTRLSVL.

This clonotype was observed a few times. J is TRBJ1-2 and V is TRBV4-1; weak D call: TRBD1 (5 bases). The V end lost 4 bases, the J end lost 4 bases, and 13 bases lay between the germline ends. Germline V lookup: CDR1 MGHRA, CDR2 YSYEKL. This CDR3 is 14 amino acids long. The CDR3 bases are TGCGCCAGCAGCCTGGCCGGGGGTAGCTATGGCTACACCTTC. This encodes CASSLAGGSYGYTF.

This clonotype was counted at least ten times. The chain couples TRBV5-5 to TRBJ2-3, with TRBD2 identical over 10 bases. The V gene end was trimmed by 4 bases and the J gene end by 1 base; junction bases not matched to a gene: 3. CDR1 and CDR2 from the germline V gene are SGHKS and YYEKEE (reference sequence). The length of the CDR3 is 15 residues. The CDR3 loop is CASSLGLAGTDTQYF. DNA of the CDR3: TGTGCCAGCAGCCTAGGACTAGCGGGCACAGATACGCAGTATTTT. Full variable domain (remainder filled in from reference TRBV5-5 and TRBJ2-3): DAGVTQSPTHLIKTRGQQVTLRCSPISGHKSVSWYQQVLGQGPQFIFQYYEKEERGRGNFPDRFSARQFPNYSSELNVNALLLGDSALYLCASSLGLAGTDTQYFGPGTRLTVL.

The chain is built from TRBV7-9 and TRBJ2-5; the match to TRBD2 covers 7 bases. Trimming at V came to 0 bases and at J to 6 bases, leaving 7 bases not matched to a gene. This CDR3 contains 15 residues. Germline V gives CDR1 SEHNR, CDR2 FQNEAQ (reference sequence). CDR3 in amino acids: CASSLAETSHKTQYF. CDR3 nucleotide sequence: TGTGCCAGCAGCTTAGCGGAGACTAGCCACAAGACCCAGTACTTC.

This clonotype has just a few counts. The chain uses TRBV12-3 or TRBV12-4 and TRBJ1-5; tentatively, D is TRBD1 (5 bases). With 3 bases removed from V and 2 bases from J, the gap between germline ends came to 8 bases. The CDR3 sequence is 14 residues long. CDR3 sequence: CASSLTVGNQPQHF. The CDR3 DNA follows: TGTGCCAGCAGTTTGACAGTAGGCAATCAGCCCCAGCATTTT.

This clonotype showed up just a few times. The chain joins TRBV4-3 to TRBJ2-5; 7 bases agree with TRBD2. This CDR3 is 15 amino acids long. The ends lost 4 bases at V and 2 bases at J; junction bases unmatched: 7. The germline gives CDR1 LGHNA, CDR2 YSLEER. The CDR3, as DNA: TGCGCCAGCAGCCCCAAGGGGAGGGGTCAAGAGACCCAGTACTTC. Translation: CASSPKGRGQETQYF.

This clonotype turned up a few times. The chain links TRBV27 to TRBJ2-6; D assignment may be TRBD1 or TRBD2 (5 bases each). Trimming stripped 7 bases from V and 0 bases from J, with 16 bases between. Germline CDR1 is MNHEY and CDR2 is SMNVEV (reference sequence). The CDR3 runs to 17 residues. DNA of the CDR3: TGTGCCAGCACCCGAAGGGGACGGAGCTCTGGGGCCAACGTCCTGACTTTC. This translates into CASTRRGRSSGANVLTF.

This clonotype has a handful of counts. V and J are TRBV7-3 and TRBJ2-1, with D maybe TRBD2 (5 bases). V lost 1 base and J 6 bases, leaving 13 bases between the germline ends. This CDR3 comprises 15 residues. Germline V gene data show CDR1 as SGHTA and CDR2 as FQGTGA. For the CDR3, the DNA is TGTGCCAGCAGCTTAATCGCGGGCCTGGGCAATGAGCAGTTCTTC. Amino acid sequence: CASSLIAGLGNEQFF. Based on the CDR3 plus reference TRBV7-3 and TRBJ2-1, the full variable domain is GAGVSQTPSNKVTEKGKYVELRCDPISGHTALYWYRQSLGQGPEFLIYFQGTGAADDSGLPNDRFFAVRPEGSVSTLKIQRTERGDSAVYLCASSLIAGLGNEQFFGPGTRLTVL.

This clonotype occurred a few times. The chain carries TRBV3-1 and TRBJ1-1, with D uncertain. This CDR3 comprises 15 residues. Germline CDR1 is LGHDT and CDR2 is YNNKEL (reference sequence). Trimming removed 4 bases from V and 1 base from J, with 13 bases in between. The CDR3: CASSPQTPRNTEAFF. The CDR3 bases are TGTGCCAGCAGCCCCCAAACCCCGAGGAACACTGAAGCTTTCTTT.

V gene TRBV27 combines with J gene TRBJ2-7; no firm D call. The CDR3 is 12 amino acids. Trimming took 6 bases from V and 4 from J, leaving 10 bases between them. Germline V gene sequence: CDR1 MNHEY, CDR2 SMNVEV (reference sequence). CDR3 sequence (DNA): TGTGCCAGCAGGCCCAACCTGTACGAGCAGTACTTC. Protein product: CASRPNLYEQYF.

The rearrangement joins TRBV28 to TRBJ2-1, with 10 nucleotides matching TRBD2. CDR3 size: 16 residues. V shed 5 bases and J 4 bases; nucleotides not matched to a gene: 8. CDR1 MDHEN and CDR2 SYDVKM come from the germline V gene. The CDR3 nucleotides are TGTGCCAGCAGTATCCGGACTAGCGGAGCTTACAATGAGCAGTTCTTC. Its translation: CASSIRTSGAYNEQFF.

In this sample, this clonotype turned up a few times. This rearrangement joins TRBV12-3 or TRBV12-4 to TRBJ1-2; D not resolved. The ends were cut back, 2 bases at V and 2 bases at J, with 0 bases in the middle. This CDR3 is 11 amino acids long. The CDR3 loop is CASSLNYGYTF. The CDR3 DNA reads TGTGCCAGCAGTTTAAACTATGGCTACACCTTC.

The chain carries TRBV18 and TRBJ2-7; D perhaps matches TRBD2 (7 bases). V lost 3 bases and J 5 bases, leaving 14 bases between the germline ends. The CDR3 length is 14 residues. CDR1 is KGHSH, CDR2 LQKENI, per germline. The CDR3 protein is CASSPAGAAHEQYF. CDR3 bases: TGTGCCAGCTCACCTGCGGGGGCGGCCCACGAGCAGTACTTC.